Listed here are 29 T cell receptor beta chains from one sample, sequenced in a study of cytomegalovirus exposure and HLA in healthy donors. Primers for the PCR totalled 60 Vbeta and 13 Jbeta. Measured with immunoSEQ multiplex PCR; TCRdb has only the in-frame clones, and not every one. Here the sample spans more than 110,000 clones, approximately 80% being singletons. Sequencing was carried out using PBMCs. Source of these receptors: a man in his forties or fifties in good health and CMV-seropositive.

This clone occurred once. This chain joins TRBV28 and TRBJ1-2; 7 bases map to TRBD1. The CDR3 has 16 residues. V lost 1 base, J lost 6 bases, and 11 bases stayed unmatched. Germline V gene lookup returns CDR1 MDHEN and CDR2 SYDVKM. The CDR3: CASSLSGTTGSNGYTF. The DNA of the CDR3 is TGTGCCAGCAGTTTATCCGGAACGACAGGGAGCAATGGCTACACCTTC.

The chain links TRBV7-3 to TRBJ2-2, with TRBD2 as a possible D gene (5 bases). CDR3 length: 11 residues. Looked up from germline, CDR1 is SGHTA and CDR2 is FQGTGA. Between the trimmed V and J ends, which lost 5 bases and 7 bases, there was a span of 5 bases. The CDR3 region is CASSAGGELFF. The CDR3 DNA reads TGTGCCAGCAGCGCGGGCGGGGAGCTGTTTTTT. The entire variable domain, with the rest obtained from reference TRBV7-3 and TRBJ2-2, is as follows: GAGVSQTPSNKVTEKGKYVELRCDPISGHTALYWYRQSLGQGPEFLIYFQGTGAADDSGLPNDRFFAVRPEGSVSTLKIQRTERGDSAVYLCASSAGGELFFGEGSRLTVL.

The chain couples TRBV25-1 to TRBJ2-3, with D possibly TRBD2 on 7 matching bases. The CDR3 totals 15 residues. Trimming removed 3 bases from V and 0 bases from J, with 10 bases in between. CDR1 is MGHDK, CDR2 SYGVNS, per germline. DNA for the CDR3: TGTGCCAGCAGTGAGGGCGGGGGCAGCACAGATACGCAGTATTTT. Its protein product is CASSEGGGSTDTQYF.

This chain links TRBV6-4 with TRBJ2-3; 8 nucleotides match TRBD2. The length of the CDR3 is 14 residues. Germline V gives CDR1 MRHNA, CDR2 SNTAGT. V lost 4 bases and J lost 0; bases outside the gene matches: 0. CDR3 in DNA: TGTGCCAGCAGTGCTAGCGGGAGCACAGATACGCAGTATTTT. Translating it yields CASSASGSTDTQYF.

The gene calls are TRBV28 and TRBJ1-5; D may be TRBD1 (6 bases). Trimming removed 6 bases from V and 4 bases from J, with 16 bases in between. The CDR3 has 15 amino acids. Germline assignment: CDR1 MDHEN and CDR2 SYDVKM. The CDR3 DNA follows: TGTGCCAGCAGGACCTCGGCGACAGGAAATCAGCCCCAGCATTTT. Protein: CASRTSATGNQPQHF.

There are a few counts of this clone. The sample holds other DNA sequences that translate to the same CDR3. The chain couples TRBV4-1 to TRBJ1-5; D may be TRBD1 (6 bases). The V gene lost 3 bases and the J gene lost 7 bases, with 13 bases spanning the gap. Looked up from germline, CDR1 is MGHRA and CDR2 is YSYEKL. The CDR3 is 14 amino acids. CDR3 protein: CASSQRGGRQPQHF. CDR3 coding DNA: TGCGCCAGCAGCCAGCGAGGGGGAAGGCAGCCCCAGCATTTT.

V and J are TRBV14 and TRBJ2-1, with 8 nucleotides matching TRBD2. Germline CDR1 and CDR2: SGHDN and FVKESK. The CDR3 is made up of 19 amino acids. V lost 0 bases, J lost 2 bases, and 12 bases stayed unmatched. The CDR3 nucleotides are TGTGCCAGCAGCCAAGATCGGGATAGCGGGGACCCTGCCTACAATGAGCAGTTCTTC. It encodes CASSQDRDSGDPAYNEQFF. Supplemented by reference TRBV14 and TRBJ2-1, the full variable domain reads EAGVTQFPSHSVIEKGQTVTLRCDPISGHDNLYWYRRVMGKEIKFLLHFVKESKQDESGMPNNRFLAERTGGTYSTLKVQPAELEDSGVYFCASSQDRDSGDPAYNEQFFGPGTRLTVL.

With regard to this clone: Other DNA sequences within the sample encode an identical CDR3. The V gene is TRBV6-5, the J gene TRBJ2-7; tentatively, D is TRBD2 (5 bases). V dropped 2 bases and J dropped 7 bases, with 12 bases sitting between them. Germline V lookup: CDR1 MNHEY, CDR2 SVGAGI. This CDR3 has 13 amino acids. CDR3 sequence reads: CASSYGLSREQYF. The CDR3 region has the DNA TGTGCCAGCAGTTACGGACTGTCTCGGGAGCAGTACTTC.

The chain combines TRBV19 with TRBJ1-5; 8 bases align to TRBD1. Germline values: CDR1 LNHDA, CDR2 SQIVND (reference sequence). This CDR3 has 14 amino acids. With 7 bases clipped from V and 4 bases from J, the junction kept 6 bases outside the gene matches. The CDR3 bases are TGTGCCAGTACCGGGACAGGCGGGAATCAGCCCCAGCATTTT. As protein: CASTGTGGNQPQHF.

The CDR3 DNA reads TGCGCCAGCAGCCCCGGGGACAGCCGGGCGGATACGCAGTATTTT. It translates to CASSPGDSRADTQYF. The chain uses TRBV5-1 and TRBJ2-3; 7 bases are shared with TRBD1. V was clipped by 4 bases and J by 6 bases; unmatched bases: 11. The CDR3 runs 15 residues. Germline CDR1 SGHRS, CDR2 YFSETQ.

The V and J genes are TRBV5-4 and TRBJ2-7; TRBD1 matches 7 bases. The ends lost 4 bases at V and 3 bases at J; junction bases unmatched: 7. The CDR3 runs to 14 residues. Germline V gives CDR1 SGHNT, CDR2 YYREEE (reference sequence). The CDR3 loop is CASSPGQVVYEQYF. CDR3 coding DNA: TGTGCCAGCAGCCCCGGACAGGTCGTCTACGAGCAGTACTTC.

The chain joins TRBV20-1 to TRBJ2-3; D not resolved. Germline values: CDR1 DFQATT, CDR2 SNEGSKA (reference sequence). The CDR3 loop spans 11 amino acids. The V gene lost 7 bases and the J gene lost 5 bases, with 10 bases spanning the gap. The CDR3 nucleotides read TGCAGTGGGATTCAGGTAGATACGCAGTATTTT. Translated: CSGIQVDTQYF.

Note on this clone: Other DNA sequences in this specimen translate into the identical CDR3. The rearrangement links TRBV30 to TRBJ1-6; possible D gene TRBD1, 5 bases. CDR1 and CDR2 (germline): GTSNPN, SVGIG (reference sequence). Trimming removed 4 bases from V and 8 bases from J, with 12 bases in between. The CDR3 sequence is 13 residues long. The CDR3 DNA reads as TGTGCCTGGAAGACAGACTCGCATTCACCCCTCCACTTT. Amino acid sequence: CAWKTDSHSPLHF.

This clone was seen just once. The genes are TRBV6-1 and TRBJ2-1, with 12 bases lining up with TRBD2. V shed 5 bases, J shed 4 bases, and the junction held 3 bases outside the gene matches. This CDR3 spans 15 amino acids. Germline V gene sequence: CDR1 MNHNS, CDR2 SASEGT. CDR3 protein: CASSLTSGGYNEQFF. The DNA of the CDR3 is TGTGCCAGCAGTTTAACTAGCGGGGGGTACAATGAGCAGTTCTTC.

V usage is TRBV5-1 and J usage is TRBJ2-1, with 9 bases aligning to TRBD1. Germline assignment: CDR1 SGHRS and CDR2 YFSETQ. The CDR3 runs to 15 residues. V trimming: 4 bases; J trimming: 7 bases; junction bases outside the gene matches: 9. CDR3 residues: CASSMGQGGRNEQFF. Here the CDR3 DNA reads TGCGCCAGCAGCATGGGACAGGGAGGAAGGAATGAGCAGTTCTTC.

The gene calls are TRBV28 and TRBJ2-7; D might be TRBD2 (6 bases). This CDR3 is built from 12 residues. From germline, CDR1 is MDHEN and CDR2 SYDVKM. V gave up 7 bases and J gave up 3 bases, with 10 bases separating them. The chain's CDR3 is CASNRRDYEQYF. The CDR3 coding sequence is TGTGCCAGCAACAGGAGGGACTACGAGCAGTACTTC.

The chain couples TRBV30 to TRBJ1-1, with 9 bases lining up with TRBD1. V shed 4 bases, J shed 6 bases, and the junction held 15 bases outside the gene matches. This CDR3 contains 16 residues. Germline V gives CDR1 GTSNPN, CDR2 SVGIG (reference sequence). The DNA for the CDR3 is TGTGCCTGGAATCCACGTCGGACAGGGGCCAGCGCTGAAGCTTTCTTT. Protein: CAWNPRRTGASAEAFF.

This chain uses TRBV29-1 with TRBJ2-1; D remains ambiguous. The V end was cut by 4 bases, the J end by 0 bases, with 10 bases between. The CDR3 length is 14 residues. CDR1 and CDR2 (germline): SQVTM, ANQGSEA. The CDR3 sequence: CSVVPWSSYNEQFF. CDR3 nucleotide sequence: TGCAGCGTTGTTCCCTGGAGCTCCTACAATGAGCAGTTCTTC.

This chain joins TRBV2 and TRBJ2-1; 12 nucleotides match TRBD2. Germline V lookup: CDR1 SNHLY, CDR2 FYNNEI. This CDR3 is built from 19 residues. V lost 10 bases, J lost 2 bases, and 18 bases stayed unmatched. The CDR3 sequence is CAIDPGRSGLAGPYNEQFF. CDR3 DNA: TGTGCCATTGATCCCGGGCGCTCGGGACTAGCGGGCCCCTACAATGAGCAGTTCTTC.

The chain joins TRBV27 to TRBJ2-5; TRBD2 might be the D (7 bases). TRBJ2-7 matches the DNA end more closely, so the J call is doubtful. The CDR3 is made up of 17 amino acids. The germline CDR1 and CDR2 sequences are MNHEY and SMNVEV (reference sequence). The CDR3 region has the DNA TGTGCCAGCAGTTTATCGATAGGAGGGGGGGCCACCTACGAGCAGTACTTC. This codes for CASSLSIGGGATYEQYF.

As for this clone: The sample holds other DNA sequences that translate to the same CDR3. The chain links TRBV4-3 to TRBJ2-3, with 11 bases fitting TRBD2. The V gene's germline CDR1 is LGHNA and CDR2 YSLEER. The CDR3 runs to 19 residues. V lost 1 base and J lost 3; bases outside the gene matches: 12. The CDR3 nucleotides are TGCGCCAGCAGCCAAGGGGGAATAGCGGGGGGGGAACGGACAGATACGCAGTATTTT. It translates to CASSQGGIAGGERTDTQYF.

The rearrangement joins TRBV5-6 to TRBJ1-1; D is uncertain. Trimming cost V 1 base and J 10 bases, with 11 bases left between them. Germline CDR1 reads SGHDT; CDR2 reads YYEEEE. CDR3 length equals 12 residues. This chain's CDR3 is CASSLWEGSAFF. In nucleotides, the CDR3 is TGTGCCAGCAGCTTGTGGGAGGGTTCAGCTTTCTTT.

This sequence joins TRBV9 and TRBJ1-1; TRBD1 is a possible D gene (6 bases). CDR1 and CDR2 (germline): SGDLS, YYNGEE. This CDR3 region has 13 residues. Trimming removed 3 bases from V and 6 bases from J, with 12 bases in between. The CDR3 protein is CASSATGYPEAFF. Here the CDR3 DNA reads TGTGCCAGCAGCGCTACAGGGTACCCTGAAGCTTTCTTT.

The rearrangement links TRBV27 to TRBJ2-7; TRBD1 agrees at 10 bases. Trimming cost V 4 bases and J 0 bases; bases outside gene matches: 18. Looked up from germline, CDR1 is MNHEY and CDR2 is SMNVEV (reference sequence). The CDR3 extends over 20 amino acids. The CDR3 bases are TGTGCCAGCAGTTACCCCCATGACAGGGGGCGCCGACGGAGCTCCTACGAGCAGTACTTC. It specifies CASSYPHDRGRRRSSYEQYF.

This clone was picked up a small number of times. The chain joins TRBV11-2 to TRBJ2-5; D unclear. The J call may be mistaken, given a closer DNA end match to TRBJ2-7. Germline V lookup: CDR1 SGHAT, CDR2 FQNNGV. The CDR3 has 13 amino acids. CDR3 sequence (DNA): TGTGCCAGCAGCTTATCAGGATCCTACGAGCAGTACTTC. Translated, it gives CASSLSGSYEQYF.

The chain carries TRBV5-1 and TRBJ1-2; possibly TRBD1 for D (5 bases). The CDR3 length is 14 residues. In germline, CDR1 is SGHRS, CDR2 YFSETQ. The V gene lost 0 bases and the J gene lost 1 base, with 7 bases spanning the gap. The CDR3 DNA follows: TGCGCCAGCAGCTTGGGACAGAATAACTATGGCTACACCTTC. Its protein product is CASSLGQNNYGYTF.

The V gene is TRBV5-4, the J gene TRBJ2-1; 7 bases are shared with TRBD1. This CDR3 is 14 amino acids long. Germline lookup yields CDR1 SGHNT and CDR2 YYREEE (reference sequence). V shed 2 bases, J shed 13 bases, and the junction held 12 bases outside the gene matches. The CDR3 DNA reads TGTGCCAGCAGCTTAAATCCGGGACAGAGAAACCAGTTCTTC. Encoded protein: CASSLNPGQRNQFF.

The chain carries TRBV30 and TRBJ2-2, with D hard to call. This CDR3 has 12 residues. The germline gives CDR1 GTSNPN, CDR2 SVGIG (reference sequence). V lost 7 bases and J lost 2, with 8 bases in between. The CDR3, as DNA: TGTGCCTCTCCAGGTAACACCGGGGAGCTGTTTTTT. Translated, it gives CASPGNTGELFF.

The chain recombines TRBV19 with TRBJ2-2, with a possible D match to TRBD2 (5 bases). Germline assignment: CDR1 LNHDA and CDR2 SQIVND (reference sequence). CDR3 size: 18 residues. Between the trimmed V and J ends, which lost 0 bases and 5 bases, there was a span of 19 bases. CDR3 nucleotides: TGTGCCAGTAGTATAGATTTCCTTCTCGGGAAAACTACCGGGGAGCTGTTTTTT. This translates into CASSIDFLLGKTTGELFF.